Each of the 17 T cell receptor beta chains below was sequenced from the same sample in a study of blood T cell repertoires in COVID-19. Sequencing was performed with immunoSEQ multiplex PCR; in TCRdb, only in-frame clones are kept and a portion is missing. In the table there are around 190,000 clones, around 77% of which are singletons. The sequenced sample consisted of peripheral blood. These TCRs come from a man between 65 and 85 years old with active or convalescent COVID-19.

This chain joins TRBV6-5 and TRBJ1-5; D gene uncertain. Germline V gene lookup returns CDR1 MNHEY and CDR2 SVGAGI. The ends were cut back, 7 bases at V and 1 base at J, with 11 bases in the middle. This CDR3 comprises 14 residues. CDR3 coding DNA: TGTGCCAGCAACCCAACGGGGAGCAATCAGCCCCAGCATTTT. Translating gives CASNPTGSNQPQHF.

The sample holds a few counts of this clone. This chain connects TRBV12-3 or TRBV12-4 to TRBJ2-7; D possibly corresponds to TRBD1 (5 bases). V dropped 5 bases and J dropped 1 base, with 9 bases sitting between them. The CDR3 totals 13 residues. The CDR3 is CASSKTDSYEQYF. DNA for the CDR3: TGTGCCAGCAGTAAGACAGATTCCTACGAGCAGTACTTC.

This clone was seen a handful of times. The rearrangement uses TRBV6-6 and TRBJ1-6; D remains unclear. CDR1 MNHNY and CDR2 SVGAGI come from the germline V gene (reference sequence). The V end lost 6 bases, the J end lost 8 bases, and 14 bases lay between the germline ends. CDR3 length: 14 residues. The CDR3 coding sequence is TGTGCCAGCAGCGTATCGGTTACGGATTCACCCCTCCACTTT. Amino acid sequence: CASSVSVTDSPLHF.

This chain links TRBV6-1 with TRBJ1-2; possibly TRBD1 for D (5 bases). Germline values: CDR1 MNHNS, CDR2 SASEGT. The CDR3 has 19 amino acids. Trimming left V 0 bases short and J 4 bases short, with 24 bases between. CDR3 nucleotide sequence: TGTGCCAGCAGTGAAGCGAACTCAGGGTGGAGTAAGGAGGGCTATGGCTACACCTTC. This codes for CASSEANSGWSKEGYGYTF.

The chain links TRBV5-6 to TRBJ1-2, with a weak D call TRBD1 (5 bases). The CDR3 loop spans 12 amino acids. Germline CDR1 is SGHDT and CDR2 is YYEEEE. V lost 0 bases and J lost 13, with 13 bases in between. CDR3 region: CASSLDPGGSTF. CDR3 DNA: TGTGCCAGCAGCTTGGATCCCGGGGGGAGCACCTTC.

The V and J genes are TRBV3-1 (or the pseudogene TRBV3-2) and TRBJ2-1; 9 bases map to TRBD2. Germline V CDR1 and CDR2: LGHDT, YNNKEL (reference sequence). The CDR3 totals 13 residues. V gave up 4 bases and J gave up 10 bases; unmatched junction bases: 5. CDR3 protein: CASSLAGGDEQFF. CDR3 nucleotides: TGTGCCAGCAGCCTGGCGGGAGGGGACGAGCAGTTCTTC.

This clone was picked up many times. This chain uses TRBV30 with TRBJ1-2; the D gene is possibly TRBD1 (5 bases). V lost 8 bases to trimming and J lost 0 bases, with 13 bases between them. The CDR3 runs 13 residues. Germline assignment: CDR1 GTSNPN and CDR2 SVGIG (reference sequence). CDR3 protein: CALGAGTNYGYTF. CDR3 DNA: TGTGCCCTGGGTGCAGGGACTAACTATGGCTACACCTTC. Drawing the rest from reference TRBV30 and TRBJ1-2, the complete variable domain is SQTIHQWPATLVQPVGSPLSLECTVEGTSNPNLYWYRQAAGRGLQLLFYSVGIGQISSEVPQNLSASRPQDRQFILSSKKLLLSDSGFYLCALGAGTNYGYTFGSGTRLTVV.

The chain carries TRBV5-4 and TRBJ2-3; 9 bases fit TRBD2. The CDR3 has 17 amino acids. Germline V gives CDR1 SGHNT, CDR2 YYREEE (reference sequence). After removal of 1 base from V and 4 bases from J, the junction contained 10 bases not matched to a gene. CDR3 nucleotide sequence: TGTGCCAGCAGCTTGTCCATGGGCGGGAGGGCCGCAGATACGCAGTATTTT. This translates into CASSLSMGGRAADTQYF.

The CDR3 DNA is TGTGCCAGCAGTTACACGCGTGGTTCTGAAGCTTTCTTT. The encoded protein is CASSYTRGSEAFF. The rearrangement joins TRBV6-5 to TRBJ1-1; D remains ambiguous. This CDR3 has 13 amino acids. CDR1 is MNHEY, CDR2 SVGAGI, per germline. Between the trimmed V and J ends, which lost 2 bases and 6 bases, there was a span of 10 bases.

CDR3 sequence: CASSLRVLAGVRSYEQYF. The CDR3 region has the DNA TGTGCCAGCAGTTTAAGGGTACTAGCGGGAGTGAGATCCTACGAGCAGTACTTC. This chain links TRBV28 with TRBJ2-7; 11 bases are a match to TRBD2. CDR3 length: 18 residues. Germline V gene sequence: CDR1 MDHEN, CDR2 SYDVKM. With 2 bases clipped from V and 1 base from J, the junction kept 10 bases outside the gene matches.

The rearrangement joins TRBV19 to TRBJ2-4, with D maybe TRBD1 (5 bases). This CDR3 is 15 amino acids long. V was cut by 4 bases and J by 0 bases, with 10 bases left in between. In germline, CDR1 is LNHDA, CDR2 SQIVND (reference sequence). In DNA, the CDR3 is TGTGCCAGTAGTAGGACAATCCTAGCCAAAAACATTCAGTACTTC. This codes for CASSRTILAKNIQYF. Filled out from reference TRBV19 and TRBJ2-4, the complete variable domain reads DGGITQSPKYLFRKEGQNVTLSCEQNLNHDAMYWYRQDPGQGLRLIYYSQIVNDFQKGDIAEGYSVSREKKESFPLTVTSAQKNPTAFYLCASSRTILAKNIQYFGAGTRLSVL.

CDR3 sequence: CASSLDHGRNTIYF. The CDR3 bases are TGTGCCAGCAGCTTAGACCACGGCAGGAACACCATATATTTT. The rearrangement joins TRBV7-9 to TRBJ1-3, with D uncertain. V was trimmed by 1 base and J by 7 bases, leaving 11 bases between them. Germline V CDR1 and CDR2: SEHNR, FQNEAQ (reference sequence). There are 14 residues in the CDR3. Drawing the rest from reference TRBV7-9 and TRBJ1-3, the complete variable domain is DTGVSQNPRHKITKRGQNVTFRCDPISEHNRLYWYRQTLGQGPEFLTYFQNEAQLEKSRLLSDRFSAERPKGSFSTLEIQRTEQGDSAMYLCASSLDHGRNTIYFGEGSWLTVV.

The V and J genes are TRBV19 and TRBJ2-1; 12 bases map to TRBD1. Trimming at V came to 6 bases and at J to 12 bases, leaving 12 bases not matched to a gene. The CDR3 extends over 15 amino acids. Germline CDR1 LNHDA, CDR2 SQIVND (reference sequence). The CDR3 region is CASSLTGTGGAGQFF. In DNA form, the CDR3 reads TGTGCCAGTAGCCTCACAGGGACAGGGGGCGCAGGGCAGTTCTTC. Full variable domain (missing parts from reference TRBV19 and TRBJ2-1): DGGITQSPKYLFRKEGQNVTLSCEQNLNHDAMYWYRQDPGQGLRLIYYSQIVNDFQKGDIAEGYSVSREKKESFPLTVTSAQKNPTAFYLCASSLTGTGGAGQFFGPGTRLTVL.

V usage is TRBV6-6 and J usage is TRBJ1-5; 8 bases line up with TRBD1. Trimming at V came to 7 bases and at J to 2 bases, leaving 7 bases not matched to a gene. The germline V gene encodes CDR1 MNHNY and CDR2 SVGAGI (reference sequence). The CDR3 consists of 15 residues. This chain's CDR3 is CASILQGGGNQPQHF. As DNA, the CDR3 is TGTGCCAGCATTCTACAGGGGGGTGGCAATCAGCCCCAGCATTTT.

V usage is TRBV21-1 and J usage is TRBJ1-1; the D call TRBD1 from the table was never checked on the DNA. TRBV21-1 is designated a pseudogene. CDR3 length: 12 residues. In DNA form, the CDR3 reads TGTGCCAGCAGCAAAGACCCCCAGAAAGCTTTCTTT. Translation gives CASSKDPQKAFF.

The chain is built from TRBV27 and TRBJ2-2; perhaps TRBD1 as D (5 bases). The germline V and J ends were trimmed by 5 bases and 5 bases, with 12 bases remaining between them. The CDR3 is 14 amino acids. CDR1 and CDR2 from the germline V gene are MNHEY and SMNVEV (reference sequence). CDR3 residues: CASSPRVDTGELFF. The CDR3 DNA sequence: TGTGCCAGCAGTCCCAGGGTGGATACCGGGGAGCTGTTTTTT.

The DNA of the CDR3 is TGTGCCAGCAGTGAATTGGGGACAGGGGACACTGAAGCTTTCTTT. As protein: CASSELGTGDTEAFF. This chain connects TRBV2 to TRBJ1-1; 10 bases agree with TRBD1. This CDR3 spans 15 amino acids. Germline V CDR1 and CDR2: SNHLY, FYNNEI. The V and J ends lost 2 bases and 3 bases, in that order; junction bases with no gene match: 3.